The next 29 T cell receptor beta chains were all read from a single sample in a study of blood T cell repertoires in COVID-19. Data came from immunoSEQ multiplex PCR; TCRdb stores just in-frame clones and leaves some out. The table lists 110,000 or so clones, 80% of them singletons. The sample consisted of peripheral blood. These receptors were taken from a human donor in a cohort sampled during active or convalescent COVID-19.

This clone was recorded a few times. The chain employs TRBV20-1 and TRBJ2-3, with 11 bases matching TRBD2. V lost 3 bases and J lost 5; bases outside the gene matches: 10. The CDR3 contains 16 residues. Germline V gives CDR1 DFQATT, CDR2 SNEGSKA (reference sequence). The CDR3 DNA follows: TGCAGTGCTAGTTGGCTAGCGGGGGGCCGGGGAGATACGCAGTATTTT. It codes for CSASWLAGGRGDTQYF.

Worth noting for this clone: Other DNA sequences within the sample encode an identical CDR3. This rearrangement joins TRBV4-3 to TRBJ2-2; 12 bases line up with TRBD1. The germline CDR1 and CDR2 sequences are LGHNA and YSLEER. With V trimmed by 1 base and J by 9 bases, 6 bases remained unmatched. The CDR3 sequence is 16 residues long. Here the CDR3 reads CASSQVGGQGARELFF. DNA of the CDR3: TGCGCCAGCAGCCAAGTGGGGGGACAGGGGGCGAGGGAGCTGTTTTTT.

The chain couples TRBV6-1 to TRBJ2-6, with TRBD1 identical over 9 bases. The V gene end was trimmed by 6 bases and the J gene end by 3 bases; junction bases not matched to a gene: 15. Germline lookup yields CDR1 MNHNS and CDR2 SASEGT. This CDR3 has 19 residues. The CDR3 DNA reads TGTGCCAGCAGGGAACCCATGACAGGGGGAGCGTTTGGGGCCAACGTCCTGACTTTC. Amino acid sequence: CASREPMTGGAFGANVLTF.

The chain combines TRBV5-1 with TRBJ2-2; D not resolved. The CDR3 loop spans 14 amino acids. Germline lookup yields CDR1 SGHRS and CDR2 YFSETQ. The germline V and J ends were trimmed by 4 bases and 5 bases, with 12 bases remaining between them. The CDR3: CASSTDLSTGELFF. CDR3 DNA sequence: TGCGCCAGCAGCACCGACTTGTCTACCGGGGAGCTGTTTTTT. Using reference TRBV5-1 and TRBJ2-2 for the parts outside the CDR3, the full variable domain is KAGVTQTPRYLIKTRGQQVTLSCSPISGHRSVSWYQQTPGQGLQFLFEYFSETQRNKGNFPGRFSGRQFSNSRSEMNVSTLELGDSALYLCASSTDLSTGELFFGEGSRLTVL.

The chain joins TRBV9 to TRBJ1-3, with unresolved D. The CDR3 is made up of 13 amino acids. The germline V and J ends were trimmed by 3 bases and 5 bases, with 9 bases remaining between them. Germline V gives CDR1 SGDLS, CDR2 YYNGEE. CDR3 DNA sequence: TGTGCCAGCAGCGACACGAACCGAAACACCATATATTTT. It yields the protein CASSDTNRNTIYF.

The chain carries TRBV18 and TRBJ2-7; 7 nucleotides match TRBD1. V shed 5 bases, J shed 2 bases, and the junction held 6 bases outside the gene matches. This CDR3 has 14 residues. Germline V gives CDR1 KGHSH, CDR2 LQKENI. CDR3 protein: CASSRTGGAYEQYF. As DNA, the CDR3 is TGTGCCAGCTCAAGGACAGGTGGAGCCTACGAGCAGTACTTC.

A single count supports this clone. The chain uses TRBV20-1 and TRBJ2-3, with 9 bases fitting TRBD1. Germline CDR1 reads DFQATT; CDR2 reads SNEGSKA (reference sequence). The V segment lost 3 bases and the J segment 5 bases; nucleotides outside the gene matches: 9. The CDR3 is 15 amino acids. CDR3 nucleotide sequence: TGCAGTGCTAGTGGTGGGACAGGGTGGCGAGATACGCAGTATTTT. Protein product: CSASGGTGWRDTQYF.

The rearrangement joins TRBV9 to TRBJ1-3; D call uncertain. V was shortened by 3 bases and J by 0 bases, with 13 bases between the two germline ends. The CDR3 contains 16 residues. Per the germline V gene, CDR1 is SGDLS and CDR2 is YYNGEE. The CDR3 protein is CASSELGRSSGNTIYF. Here the CDR3 DNA reads TGTGCCAGCAGCGAACTAGGCCGCTCCTCTGGAAACACCATATATTTT.

The rearrangement links TRBV27 to TRBJ1-2, with 12 bases matching TRBD1. V lost 6 bases to trimming and J lost 6 bases; unmatched junction nucleotides: 5. The CDR3 sequence is 14 residues long. Germline loops: CDR1 MNHEY, CDR2 SMNVEV (reference sequence). CDR3 loop: CASRTGTGGHGYTF. As DNA, the CDR3 is TGTGCCAGCAGAACCGGGACAGGGGGCCATGGCTACACCTTC.

V gene TRBV6-5 combines with J gene TRBJ1-1, with D possibly TRBD1 on 6 matching bases. CDR3 length equals 14 residues. Per germline, CDR1 MNHEY and CDR2 SVGAGI. V was trimmed by 6 bases and J by 5 bases, leaving 16 bases between them. The CDR3 loop reads CASRIQGLGTEAFF. DNA for the CDR3: TGTGCCAGCAGAATACAGGGTCTCGGGACTGAAGCTTTCTTT.

This clone was observed a few times. The chain couples TRBV3-1 (or the pseudogene TRBV3-2) to TRBJ1-1; D possibly corresponds to TRBD1 (6 bases). V lost 0 bases and J 1 base, leaving 9 bases between the germline ends. CDR3 length: 15 amino acids. The germline V gene has CDR1 LGHDT and CDR2 YNNKEL (reference sequence). Written as DNA, the CDR3 is TGTGCCAGCAGCCAAGAGGACAGATCGAACACTGAAGCTTTCTTT. Protein sequence: CASSQEDRSNTEAFF.

The gene calls are TRBV7-8 and TRBJ2-3; D remains ambiguous. In germline, CDR1 is SGHVS, CDR2 FQNEAQ. The CDR3 has 12 residues. V lost 5 bases to trimming and J lost 6 bases, with 9 bases between them. The DNA of the CDR3 is TGTGCCAGCAGCCATTATAGTGATACGCAGTATTTT. It translates to CASSHYSDTQYF. Full variable domain (remainder filled in from reference TRBV7-8 and TRBJ2-3): GAGVSQSPRYKVAKRGQDVALRCDPISGHVSLFWYQQALGQGPEFLTYFQNEAQLDKSGLPSDRFFAERPEGSVSTLKIQRTQQEDSAVYLCASSHYSDTQYFGPGTRLTVL.

This CDR3 is CASSHTAAGRQAFF. The CDR3, as DNA: TGCGCCAGCAGCCATACGGCAGCAGGGCGTCAAGCTTTCTTT. The V and J genes are TRBV5-1 and TRBJ1-1; D perhaps matches TRBD1 (5 bases). Trimming pared 4 bases from V and 9 bases from J, leaving 19 bases between. Germline CDR1 reads SGHRS; CDR2 reads YFSETQ. CDR3 length: 14 amino acids.

The gene calls are TRBV7-9 and TRBJ1-6; 9 bases map to TRBD1. CDR1 is SEHNR and CDR2 is FQNEAQ in the germline V gene (reference sequence). This CDR3 region has 14 residues. V gave up 6 bases and J gave up 7 bases; unmatched junction bases: 4. The chain's CDR3 is CASSPGQGNSPLHF. The CDR3 DNA follows: TGTGCCAGCAGTCCGGGACAGGGAAATTCACCCCTCCACTTT.

V usage is TRBV30 and J usage is TRBJ2-7, with 10 positions matching TRBD1. The CDR3 extends over 14 amino acids. The trim removed 2 bases at V and 8 bases at J, leaving 9 bases unmatched. Germline V CDR1 and CDR2: GTSNPN, SVGIG (reference sequence). CDR3 in amino acids: CAWSPGTGVIQQYF. CDR3 nucleotides: TGTGCCTGGAGTCCCGGGACAGGGGTAATTCAGCAGTACTTC.

The CDR3 is CASSLEDRATGELFF. The CDR3 nucleotides are TGTGCCAGCAGTCTGGAGGACAGGGCCACCGGGGAGCTGTTTTTT. J is TRBJ2-2 and V is TRBV6-5; 8 nucleotides line up with TRBD1. The CDR3 spans 15 residues. V shed 5 bases and J 4 bases; nucleotides not matched to a gene: 6. Per germline, CDR1 MNHEY and CDR2 SVGAGI.

This clone has just a few counts. This chain joins TRBV18 and TRBJ1-5; D remains unclear. The V gene's germline CDR1 is KGHSH and CDR2 LQKENI. The CDR3 has 15 amino acids. V lost 2 bases to trimming and J lost 4 bases, with 12 bases between them. CDR3 protein: CASSPMLGDNQPQHF. In DNA form, the CDR3 reads TGTGCCAGCTCACCAATGCTCGGGGATAATCAGCCCCAGCATTTT.

The rearrangement uses TRBV6-6 and TRBJ2-1; 11 bases map to TRBD2. The CDR3 is 15 amino acids. The germline CDR1 and CDR2 sequences are MNHNY and SVGAGI (reference sequence). Unmatched junction bases numbered 8, after V lost 7 bases and J lost 6 bases. CDR3 sequence: CASTDSGRVVNEQFF. CDR3 DNA sequence: TGTGCCAGCACAGATAGCGGGAGGGTGGTCAATGAGCAGTTCTTC.

J is TRBJ2-5 and V is TRBV7-2, with D tentatively TRBD2 (6 bases). The CDR3 spans 15 residues. Per germline, CDR1 SGHTA and CDR2 FQGNSA. Trimming took 3 bases from V and 0 from J, leaving 11 bases between them. The CDR3 reads CASSLYRDYQETQYF. The CDR3 nucleotides are TGTGCCAGCAGCTTGTACCGGGACTACCAAGAGACCCAGTACTTC.

This chain links TRBV6-5 with TRBJ1-1; D is perhaps TRBD1 (5 bases). The ends were cut back, 4 bases at V and 2 bases at J, with 14 bases in the middle. The CDR3 covers 15 residues. Germline values: CDR1 MNHEY, CDR2 SVGAGI. CDR3 sequence (DNA): TGTGCCAGCAGTTTTTCGACAGTGGGAAACACTGAAGCTTTCTTT. Its protein is CASSFSTVGNTEAFF.

This sequence joins TRBV11-1 and TRBJ2-5; TRBD2 might be the D (5 bases). CDR1 is SGHAT, CDR2 FQDESV, per germline (reference sequence). V lost 2 bases and J lost 1, with 11 bases in between. CDR3 size: 15 residues. The CDR3: CASSLLGGLQETQYF. Here the CDR3 DNA reads TGTGCCAGCAGCTTACTCGGCGGGCTCCAAGAGACCCAGTACTTC.

J is TRBJ2-1 and V is TRBV3-1 (or the pseudogene TRBV3-2); possibly TRBD2 for D (5 bases). V was shortened by 4 bases and J by 15 bases, with 19 bases between the two germline ends. The V gene's germline CDR1 is LGHDT and CDR2 YNNKEL (reference sequence). The CDR3 extends over 13 amino acids. CDR3 sequence: CASSRPDGVNAFF. The CDR3 DNA reads TGTGCCAGCAGCCGGCCGGACGGGGTGAATGCGTTCTTC.

This chain joins TRBV7-9 and TRBJ2-5, with D possibly being TRBD2 (5 bases). The CDR3 is made up of 13 amino acids. The ends were cut back, 5 bases at V and 2 bases at J, with 9 bases in the middle. Germline V gives CDR1 SEHNR, CDR2 FQNEAQ (reference sequence). The chain's CDR3 is CASSRRGQETQYF. DNA for the CDR3: TGTGCCAGCAGCCGCCGGGGACAAGAGACCCAGTACTTC.

Only a few counts were recorded for this clone. This sequence joins TRBV27 and TRBJ2-7, with a weak D call TRBD2 (5 bases). This CDR3 contains 14 residues. Looked up from germline, CDR1 is MNHEY and CDR2 is SMNVEV (reference sequence). V dropped 3 bases and J dropped 6 bases, with 15 bases sitting between them. CDR3 sequence: CASSFGYPGSEQYF. CDR3 nucleotides: TGTGCCAGCAGTTTCGGGTACCCGGGGTCCGAGCAGTACTTC.

The gene calls are TRBV5-6 and TRBJ2-7; 7 bases agree with TRBD1. This CDR3 spans 15 amino acids. Germline V CDR1 and CDR2: SGHDT, YYEEEE. With 4 bases clipped from V and 1 base from J, the junction kept 8 bases outside the gene matches. Here the CDR3 DNA reads TGTGCCAGCAGCGGGACAGCTTTGAAATCCTACGAGCAGTACTTC. Protein product: CASSGTALKSYEQYF. The full variable domain, rest sourced from reference TRBV5-6 and TRBJ2-7, is DAGVTQSPTHLIKTRGQQVTLRCSPKSGHDTVSWYQQALGQGPQFIFQYYEEEERQRGNFPDRFSGHQFPNYSSELNVNALLLGDSALYLCASSGTALKSYEQYFGPGTRLTVT.

J is TRBJ2-1 and V is TRBV11-2; D call uncertain. This CDR3 is built from 16 residues. Germline CDR1 SGHAT, CDR2 FQNNGV. V lost 2 bases, J lost 0 bases, and 11 bases lay in between. CDR3 protein: CASSLIYSSSYNEQFF. CDR3 bases: TGTGCCAGCAGCTTAATCTACTCGAGCTCCTACAATGAGCAGTTCTTC. The full variable domain, in which reference TRBV11-2 and TRBJ2-1 provide the parts outside the CDR3, is EAGVAQSPRYKIIEKRQSVAFWCNPISGHATLYWYQQILGQGPKLLIQFQNNGVVDDSQLPKDRFSAERLKGVDSTLKIQPAKLEDSAVYLCASSLIYSSSYNEQFFGPGTRLTVL.

This clone showed up just a few times. This chain connects TRBV5-1 to TRBJ2-7; TRBD2 matches 10 bases. Germline trimming cut 2 bases from V and 7 bases from J; bases unmatched to any gene: 6. The germline gives CDR1 SGHRS, CDR2 YFSETQ. The CDR3 runs to 14 residues. The CDR3, as DNA: TGCGCCAGCAGCTTAGGACTAGCGGCGGGGGAGCAGTACTTC. Amino acids: CASSLGLAAGEQYF. The complete variable domain, with remaining parts taken from reference TRBV5-1 and TRBJ2-7, reads KAGVTQTPRYLIKTRGQQVTLSCSPISGHRSVSWYQQTPGQGLQFLFEYFSETQRNKGNFPGRFSGRQFSNSRSEMNVSTLELGDSALYLCASSLGLAAGEQYFGPGTRLTVT.

V is TRBV7-2 and J is TRBJ2-6; D is ambiguous. Germline V gives CDR1 SGHTA, CDR2 FQGNSA. This CDR3 region has 15 residues. V shed 4 bases and J shed 0 bases, with 7 bases lying between them. CDR3 in amino acids: CASSSGSSGANVLTF. CDR3 bases: TGTGCCAGCAGCTCCGGTAGCTCTGGGGCCAACGTCCTGACTTTC.

The chain has TRBV19 and TRBJ2-7, with D possibly being TRBD2 (7 bases). There are 14 residues in the CDR3. Germline loops: CDR1 LNHDA, CDR2 SQIVND (reference sequence). V lost 2 bases to trimming and J lost 3 bases, with 11 bases between them. The CDR3 bases are TGTGCCAGTAGTATAAGTAGGGGGGGCTACGAGCAGTACTTC. As protein: CASSISRGGYEQYF.